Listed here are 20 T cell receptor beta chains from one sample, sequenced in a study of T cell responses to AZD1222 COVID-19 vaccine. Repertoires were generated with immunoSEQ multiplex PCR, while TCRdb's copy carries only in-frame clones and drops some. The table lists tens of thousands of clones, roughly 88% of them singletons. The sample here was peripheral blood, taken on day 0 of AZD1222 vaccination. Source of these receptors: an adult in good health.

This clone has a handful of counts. The DNA for the CDR3 is TGTGCCAGCAGTCGCCGGGGACCTGGGGCCAACGTCCTGACTTTC. Translating it yields CASSRRGPGANVLTF. This chain joins TRBV7-9 and TRBJ2-6; perhaps D is TRBD1 or TRBD2 (5 bases each). Germline V lookup: CDR1 SEHNR, CDR2 FQNEAQ (reference sequence). This CDR3 has 15 residues. V shed 6 bases and J shed 2 bases, with 11 bases lying between them.

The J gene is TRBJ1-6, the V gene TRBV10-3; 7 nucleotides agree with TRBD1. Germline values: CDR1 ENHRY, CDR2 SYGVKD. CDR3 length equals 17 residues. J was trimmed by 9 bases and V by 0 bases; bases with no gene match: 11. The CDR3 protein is CAISESTSRTGRSPLHF. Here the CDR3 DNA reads TGTGCCATCAGTGAGTCGACTAGTAGGACAGGACGTTCACCCCTCCACTTT.

The CDR3 region is CASGLATANTEAFF. The CDR3 nucleotides read TGTGCTAGTGGTTTGGCTACGGCAAACACTGAAGCTTTCTTT. This chain joins TRBV12-5 and TRBJ1-1; D unclear. V shed 1 base and J shed 2 bases, with 8 bases lying between them. The CDR3 has 14 residues. The germline V gene has CDR1 LGHNT and CDR2 FRNRAP. The full variable domain, completed using reference TRBV12-5 and TRBJ1-1, is DARVTQTPRHKVTEMGQEVTMRCQPILGHNTVFWYRQTMMQGLELLAYFRNRAPLDDSGMPKDRFSAEMPDATLATLKIQPSEPRDSAVYFCASGLATANTEAFFGQGTRLTVV.

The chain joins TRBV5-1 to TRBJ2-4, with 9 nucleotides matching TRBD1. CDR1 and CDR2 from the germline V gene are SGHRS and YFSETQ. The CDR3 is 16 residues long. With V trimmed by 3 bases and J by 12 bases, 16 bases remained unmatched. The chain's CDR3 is CASSSDGQGPVASQYF. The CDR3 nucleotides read TGCGCCAGCAGCTCCGATGGACAGGGGCCAGTAGCGTCTCAGTACTTC.

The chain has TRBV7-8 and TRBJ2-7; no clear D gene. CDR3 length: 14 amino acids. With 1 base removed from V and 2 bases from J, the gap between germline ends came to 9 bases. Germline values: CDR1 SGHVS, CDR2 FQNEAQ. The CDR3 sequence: CASSLVTVTYEQYF. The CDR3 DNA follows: TGTGCCAGCAGCTTAGTGACGGTCACCTACGAGCAGTACTTC.

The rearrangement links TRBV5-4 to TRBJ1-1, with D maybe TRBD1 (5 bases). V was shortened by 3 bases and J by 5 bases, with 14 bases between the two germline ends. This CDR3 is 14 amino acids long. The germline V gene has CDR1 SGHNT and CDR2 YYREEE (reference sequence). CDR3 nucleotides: TGTGCCAGCAGCTGGGACTCCAGGAGTACTGAAGCTTTCTTT. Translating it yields CASSWDSRSTEAFF.

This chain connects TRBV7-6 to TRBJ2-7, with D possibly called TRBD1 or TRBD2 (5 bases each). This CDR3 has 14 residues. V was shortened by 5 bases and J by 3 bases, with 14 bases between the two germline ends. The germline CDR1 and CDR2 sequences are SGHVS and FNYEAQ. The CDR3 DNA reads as TGTGCCAGCAGCACCGGGACCGCCGGCTACGAGCAGTACTTC. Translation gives CASSTGTAGYEQYF.

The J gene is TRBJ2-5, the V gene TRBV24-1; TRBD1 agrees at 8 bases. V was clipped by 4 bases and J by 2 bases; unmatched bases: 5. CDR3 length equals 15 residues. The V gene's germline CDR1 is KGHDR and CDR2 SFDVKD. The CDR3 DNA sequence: TGTGCCACCAGTGACCGGACAGGGCCGCAAGAGACCCAGTACTTC. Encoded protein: CATSDRTGPQETQYF.

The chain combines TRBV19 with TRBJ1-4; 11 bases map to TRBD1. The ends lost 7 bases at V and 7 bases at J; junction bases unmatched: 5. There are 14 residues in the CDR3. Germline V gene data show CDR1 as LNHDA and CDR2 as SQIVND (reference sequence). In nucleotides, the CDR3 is TGTGCCAGTAACCGGGACAGGGGGGTTGAAAAACTGTTTTTT. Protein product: CASNRDRGVEKLFF.

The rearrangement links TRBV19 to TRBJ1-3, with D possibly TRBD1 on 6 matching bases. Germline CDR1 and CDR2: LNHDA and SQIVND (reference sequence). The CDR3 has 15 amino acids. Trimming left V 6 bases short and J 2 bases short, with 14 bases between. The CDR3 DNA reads TGTGCCAGTAGAAGAATTCAGGGGACTGGAAACACCATATATTTT. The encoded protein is CASRRIQGTGNTIYF. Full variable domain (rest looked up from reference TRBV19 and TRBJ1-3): DGGITQSPKYLFRKEGQNVTLSCEQNLNHDAMYWYRQDPGQGLRLIYYSQIVNDFQKGDIAEGYSVSREKKESFPLTVTSAQKNPTAFYLCASRRIQGTGNTIYFGEGSWLTVV.

The CDR3 coding sequence is TGTGCCAGCAGTGAACGGAGCGGGAGAGCAGATACGCAGTATTTT. Protein product: CASSERSGRADTQYF. This chain uses TRBV2 with TRBJ2-3; TRBD2 agrees at 8 bases. Germline trimming cut 2 bases from V and 4 bases from J; bases unmatched to any gene: 5. Germline V lookup: CDR1 SNHLY, CDR2 FYNNEI. This CDR3 has 15 amino acids.

CDR3 sequence (DNA): TGTGCCACCAGCAGAGACCCTAGCGGCTACGAGCAGTACTTC. Residues: CATSRDPSGYEQYF. The chain is built from TRBV15 and TRBJ2-7, with 7 bases matching TRBD2. With V trimmed by 0 bases and J by 3 bases, 2 bases remained unmatched. Per germline, CDR1 LNHNV and CDR2 YYDKDF (reference sequence). The CDR3 consists of 14 residues.

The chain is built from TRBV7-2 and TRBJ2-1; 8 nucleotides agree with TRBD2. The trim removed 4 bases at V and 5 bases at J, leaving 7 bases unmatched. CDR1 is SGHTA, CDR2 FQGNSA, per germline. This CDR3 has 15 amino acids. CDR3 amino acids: CASSSSGRGDNEQFF. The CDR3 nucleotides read TGTGCCAGCAGCTCCAGCGGGAGAGGGGACAATGAGCAGTTCTTC. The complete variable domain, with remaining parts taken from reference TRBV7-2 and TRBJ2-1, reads GAGVSQSPSNKVTEKGKDVELRCDPISGHTALYWYRQSLGQGLEFLIYFQGNSAPDKSGLPSDRFSAERTGGSVSTLTIQRTQQEDSAVYLCASSSSGRGDNEQFFGPGTRLTVL.

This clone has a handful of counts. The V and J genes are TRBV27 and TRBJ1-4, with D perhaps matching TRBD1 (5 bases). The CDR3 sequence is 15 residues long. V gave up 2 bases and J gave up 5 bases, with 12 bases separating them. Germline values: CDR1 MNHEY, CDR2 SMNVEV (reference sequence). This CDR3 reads CASSLDWAGNEKLFF. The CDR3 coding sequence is TGTGCCAGCAGTTTAGATTGGGCAGGGAATGAAAAACTGTTTTTT.

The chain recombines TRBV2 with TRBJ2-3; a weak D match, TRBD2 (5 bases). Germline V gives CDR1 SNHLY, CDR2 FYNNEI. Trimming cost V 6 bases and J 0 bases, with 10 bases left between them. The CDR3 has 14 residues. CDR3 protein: CASSEGTSTDTQYF. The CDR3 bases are TGTGCCAGCAGCGAGGGAACTAGCACAGATACGCAGTATTTT.

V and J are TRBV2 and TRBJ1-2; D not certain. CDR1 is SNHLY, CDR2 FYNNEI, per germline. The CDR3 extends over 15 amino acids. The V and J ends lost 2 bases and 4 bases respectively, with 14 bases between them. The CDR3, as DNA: TGTGCCAGCAGTGAATCGAGGGCGCAGGTCTATGGCTACACCTTC. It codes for CASSESRAQVYGYTF.

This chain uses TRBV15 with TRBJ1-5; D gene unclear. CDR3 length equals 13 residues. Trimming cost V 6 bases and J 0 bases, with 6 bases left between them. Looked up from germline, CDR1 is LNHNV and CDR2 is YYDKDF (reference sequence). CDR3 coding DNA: TGTGCCACCAGGGATTATAGCAATCAGCCCCAGCATTTT. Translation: CATRDYSNQPQHF.

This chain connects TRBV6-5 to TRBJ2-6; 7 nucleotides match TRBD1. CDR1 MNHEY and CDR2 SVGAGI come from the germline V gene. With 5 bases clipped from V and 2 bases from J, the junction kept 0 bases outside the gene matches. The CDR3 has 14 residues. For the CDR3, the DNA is TGTGCCAGCAGTACAGGGGCTGGGGCCAACGTCCTGACTTTC. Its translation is CASSTGAGANVLTF.

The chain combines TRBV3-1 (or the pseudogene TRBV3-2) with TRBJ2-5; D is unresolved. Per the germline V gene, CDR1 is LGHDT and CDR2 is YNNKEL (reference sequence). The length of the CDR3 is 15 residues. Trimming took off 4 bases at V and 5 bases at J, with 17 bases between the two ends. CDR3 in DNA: TGTGCCAGCAGCCGACCCGGGCCAACTTGGGAGACCCAGTACTTC. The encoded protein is CASSRPGPTWETQYF.

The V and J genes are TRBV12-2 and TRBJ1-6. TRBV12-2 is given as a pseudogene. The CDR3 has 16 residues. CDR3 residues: CASRQTSGPKASPLHF. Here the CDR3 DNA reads TGTGCAAGTCGCCAGACGTCCGGGCCCAAGGCCTCACCCCTCCACTTT.